The 19 T cell receptor beta chains below were found in one sample sequenced in a study of T cell responses to AZD1222 COVID-19 vaccine. Clones were read by immunoSEQ multiplex PCR, and TCRdb kept only the in-frame ones, dropping some. The sample lists 150,000 to 200,000 clones, approximately 91% occurring once. The starting material was peripheral blood, obtained on day 0 of AZD1222 vaccination. These receptors were taken from an adult in good health.

This clone came up a few times. Additional DNA sequences in this sample encode the identical CDR3. The chain uses TRBV28 and TRBJ1-4; perhaps TRBD1 as D (5 bases). This CDR3 has 14 residues. CDR1 and CDR2 from the germline V gene are MDHEN and SYDVKM. Trimming stripped 2 bases from V and 3 bases from J, with 7 bases between. DNA for the CDR3: TGTGCCAGCAGTTTAGCAGGGCCTAATGAAAAACTGTTTTTT. Translation: CASSLAGPNEKLFF.

The V call is TRBV19, the J call TRBJ1-2; TRBD1 aligns across 7 bases. Germline-derived CDR1 and CDR2 are LNHDA and SQIVND (reference sequence). V shed 9 bases and J 5 bases; nucleotides not matched to a gene: 9. There are 13 residues in the CDR3. The CDR3 here is CARDREVRYGYTF. In DNA, the CDR3 is TGTGCCAGAGACAGGGAGGTAAGGTATGGCTACACCTTC.

V usage is TRBV5-6 and J usage is TRBJ1-4; D is possibly TRBD1 (6 bases). The CDR3 totals 13 residues. Trimming took off 0 bases at V and 7 bases at J, with 7 bases between the two ends. From germline, CDR1 is SGHDT and CDR2 YYEEEE. The chain's CDR3 is CASSLGGGEKLFF. The CDR3 region has the DNA TGTGCCAGCAGCTTGGGAGGGGGTGAAAAACTGTTTTTT.

V gene TRBV4-3 combines with J gene TRBJ1-1, with a tentative D call TRBD1 (5 bases). The germline V gene encodes CDR1 LGHNA and CDR2 YSLEER. This CDR3 is 16 amino acids long. V gave up 0 bases and J gave up 1 base, with 12 bases separating them. The CDR3: CASSQDVGGTNTEAFF. CDR3 coding DNA: TGCGCCAGCAGCCAAGATGTGGGGGGGACGAACACTGAAGCTTTCTTT.

The chain combines TRBV5-1 with TRBJ2-7; D perhaps matches TRBD1 (6 bases). Per the germline V gene, CDR1 is SGHRS and CDR2 is YFSETQ. V was trimmed by 3 bases and J by 2 bases, leaving 12 bases between them. The CDR3 has 14 residues. The DNA for the CDR3 is TGCGCCAGCAGCTCCGGGACATTGACCTACGAGCAGTACTTC. Protein sequence: CASSSGTLTYEQYF.

The chain links TRBV18 to TRBJ2-7; D uncertain. CDR3 length: 14 amino acids. Germline-derived CDR1 and CDR2 are KGHSH and LQKENI. Trimming shortened V by 5 bases and J by 1 base, and 12 bases separated the two germline ends. The CDR3 coding sequence is TGTGCCAGCTCAGGTGTGCAGGTATCCTACGAGCAGTACTTC. This codes for CASSGVQVSYEQYF.

This clone was seen just once. The chain couples TRBV4-3 to TRBJ2-5; D not resolved. Trimming cost V 2 bases and J 4 bases, with 17 bases left between them. Per germline, CDR1 LGHNA and CDR2 YSLEER. CDR3 size: 16 residues. CDR3 loop: CASSQFVLGTGETQYF. The CDR3 bases are TGCGCCAGCAGCCAATTTGTTCTGGGTACGGGAGAGACCCAGTACTTC.

The chain has TRBV19 and TRBJ1-2, with 8 bases fitting TRBD1. Germline V CDR1 and CDR2: LNHDA, SQIVND (reference sequence). The CDR3 covers 13 residues. With 5 bases clipped from V and 8 bases from J, the junction kept 7 bases outside the gene matches. The CDR3 coding sequence is TGTGCCAGTAGTCTCCGGACAGGGAAAGGCTACACCTTC. It encodes CASSLRTGKGYTF.

V usage is TRBV11-2 and J usage is TRBJ1-1, with D perhaps TRBD1 (5 bases). V was clipped by 5 bases and J by 0 bases, with 10 bases between them. Germline V lookup: CDR1 SGHAT, CDR2 FQNNGV. This CDR3 has 14 residues. This CDR3 reads CASSPRQMNTEAFF. In DNA form, the CDR3 reads TGTGCCAGCAGCCCTAGACAGATGAACACTGAAGCTTTCTTT.

V usage is TRBV30 and J usage is TRBJ1-4, with D perhaps TRBD1 (6 bases). The germline V gene encodes CDR1 GTSNPN and CDR2 SVGIG (reference sequence). Trimming cost V 0 bases and J 4 bases, with 12 bases left between them. This CDR3 region has 15 residues. As DNA, the CDR3 is TGTGCCTGGAGTGTTACAGGGCAGGGTAATGAAAAACTGTTTTTT. Translating gives CAWSVTGQGNEKLFF.

The chain links TRBV10-2 to TRBJ1-1; 7 bases line up with TRBD1. The V and J ends lost 7 bases and 8 bases, in that order; junction bases with no gene match: 10. The CDR3 totals 13 residues. Germline assignment: CDR1 WSHSY and CDR2 SAAADI. The CDR3 protein is CASNPGTAREAFF. The CDR3 DNA is TGCGCCAGCAACCCGGGGACAGCCCGGGAAGCTTTCTTT.

This CDR3 reads CASSSGLFRTDTQYF. For the CDR3, the DNA is TGTGCCAGCAGCTCGGGGTTGTTCCGCACAGATACGCAGTATTTT. V usage is TRBV11-2 and J usage is TRBJ2-3; TRBD2 is a possible D gene (5 bases). Germline lookup yields CDR1 SGHAT and CDR2 FQNNGV. With 4 bases removed from V and 1 base from J, the gap between germline ends came to 12 bases. CDR3 size: 15 residues. Full variable domain (missing parts from reference TRBV11-2 and TRBJ2-3): EAGVAQSPRYKIIEKRQSVAFWCNPISGHATLYWYQQILGQGPKLLIQFQNNGVVDDSQLPKDRFSAERLKGVDSTLKIQPAKLEDSAVYLCASSSGLFRTDTQYFGPGTRLTVL.

This chain connects TRBV7-9 to TRBJ2-2; 8 nucleotides align to TRBD1. This CDR3 has 15 residues. V shed 5 bases and J 5 bases; nucleotides not matched to a gene: 7. Germline values: CDR1 SEHNR, CDR2 FQNEAQ (reference sequence). The CDR3 DNA follows: TGTGCCAGCAGCCCCGGGACAGGTTGGACCGGGGAGCTGTTTTTT. The encoded protein is CASSPGTGWTGELFF. The variable domain in full, with the rest retrieved from reference TRBV7-9 and TRBJ2-2, is DTGVSQNPRHKITKRGQNVTFRCDPISEHNRLYWYRQTLGQGPEFLTYFQNEAQLEKSRLLSDRFSAERPKGSFSTLEIQRTEQGDSAMYLCASSPGTGWTGELFFGEGSRLTVL.

This clone was recorded once. The chain combines TRBV19 with TRBJ2-7; the match to TRBD2 covers 8 bases. The CDR3 runs 14 residues. The V and J ends lost 2 bases and 6 bases, in that order; junction bases with no gene match: 6. Germline values: CDR1 LNHDA, CDR2 SQIVND (reference sequence). The CDR3: CASSISGSRPEQYF. CDR3 nucleotides: TGTGCCAGTAGTATAAGCGGGAGTCGCCCCGAGCAGTACTTC.

About this clone itself: Other DNA sequences in this specimen translate into the identical CDR3. The rearrangement links TRBV18 to TRBJ2-7; D is perhaps TRBD2 (5 bases). The V gene lost 3 bases and the J gene lost 0 bases, with 9 bases spanning the gap. The CDR3 spans 14 residues. From germline, CDR1 is KGHSH and CDR2 LQKENI. The CDR3 sequence: CASSPSESSYEQYF. The CDR3 DNA reads TGTGCCAGCTCACCTAGCGAGAGCTCCTACGAGCAGTACTTC.

The chain uses TRBV24-1 and TRBJ2-1; D possibly corresponds to TRBD1 (11 bases). CDR1 KGHDR and CDR2 SFDVKD come from the germline V gene. CDR3 length equals 20 residues. Trimming removed 5 bases from V and 3 bases from J, with 28 bases in between. CDR3 bases: TGTGCCACCAGTGCCTTGGGGACAGGGGGGCCTAGCGGGGGCTACAATGAGCAGTTCTTC. As protein: CATSALGTGGPSGGYNEQFF.

The chain joins TRBV14 to TRBJ2-5, with no clear D. This CDR3 has 15 residues. V gave up 0 bases and J gave up 4 bases, with 12 bases separating them. Germline-derived CDR1 and CDR2 are SGHDN and FVKESK. The CDR3 is CASSQDPGFRETQYF. CDR3 sequence (DNA): TGTGCCAGCAGCCAAGATCCTGGGTTTAGAGAGACCCAGTACTTC.

The chain uses TRBV9 and TRBJ1-4; no definite D call. The CDR3 is made up of 15 amino acids. Germline CDR1 SGDLS, CDR2 YYNGEE. The V end lost 0 bases, the J end lost 5 bases, and 11 bases lay between the germline ends. The CDR3 loop reads CASSVAGRENEKLFF. CDR3 DNA: TGTGCCAGCAGCGTAGCTGGTCGCGAGAATGAAAAACTGTTTTTT.

The chain employs TRBV6-6 and TRBJ2-1, with 12 bases lining up with TRBD2. This CDR3 has 14 residues. Germline V CDR1 and CDR2: MNHNY, SVGAGI (reference sequence). With V trimmed by 9 bases and J by 6 bases, 6 bases remained unmatched. Here the CDR3 reads CASRLAGVSNEQFF. Written as DNA, the CDR3 is TGTGCCAGTCGACTAGCGGGAGTAAGCAATGAGCAGTTCTTC.